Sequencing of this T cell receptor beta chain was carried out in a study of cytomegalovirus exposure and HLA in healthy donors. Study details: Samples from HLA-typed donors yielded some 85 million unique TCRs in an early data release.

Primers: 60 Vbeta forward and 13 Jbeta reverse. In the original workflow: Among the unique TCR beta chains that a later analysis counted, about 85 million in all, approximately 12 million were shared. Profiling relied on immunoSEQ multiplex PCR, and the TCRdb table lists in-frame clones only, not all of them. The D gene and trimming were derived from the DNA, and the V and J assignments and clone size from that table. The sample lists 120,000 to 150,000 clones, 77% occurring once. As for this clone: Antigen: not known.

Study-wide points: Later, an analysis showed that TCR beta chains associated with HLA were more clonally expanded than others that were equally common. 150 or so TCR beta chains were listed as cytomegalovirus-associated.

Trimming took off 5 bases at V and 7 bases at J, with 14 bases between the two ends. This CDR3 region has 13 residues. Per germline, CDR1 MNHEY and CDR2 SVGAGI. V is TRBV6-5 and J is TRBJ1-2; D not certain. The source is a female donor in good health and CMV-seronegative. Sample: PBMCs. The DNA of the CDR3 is TGTGCCAGCAGTGACGGCGGTACTGGTGGCTACACCTTC. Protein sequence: CASSDGGTGGYTF.